What follows are 19 T cell receptor beta chains derived from one specimen sequenced in a study of blood T cells in healthy people across ages. Alongside a J-beta primer mix, a sample-barcoded 5' primer served in a second PCR lasting roughly 6 to 11 cycles. TCRdb re-called the 5' RACE reads through MiXCR, storing one row per CDR3 protein. Of fewer than 2,000,000 distinct CDR3 sequences in the sample, about two fifths were seen once. Input material: blood. All receptors come from a human donor in good health.

The chain links TRBV7-2 to TRBJ2-1; 13 nucleotides align to TRBD2. The CDR3 sequence is 17 residues long. CDR1 SGHTA and CDR2 FQGNSA come from the germline V gene. Germline trimming cut 5 bases from V and 6 bases from J; bases unmatched to any gene: 10. This chain's CDR3 is CASSLRTSGGLVNEQFF. The CDR3 DNA is TGTGCCAGCAGCCTCCGGACTAGCGGGGGCCTCGTCAATGAGCAGTTCTTC.

Only a few counts were recorded for this clonotype. V gene TRBV12-3 or TRBV12-4 combines with J gene TRBJ1-1; D is unresolved. V gave up 3 bases and J gave up 6 bases, with 8 bases separating them. The CDR3 is made up of 12 amino acids. The CDR3 spells CASSFLRPEAFF. The CDR3 DNA reads TGTGCCAGCAGTTTTTTAAGGCCTGAAGCTTTCTTT.

This clonotype has more than one count but fewer than ten. The rearrangement joins TRBV7-9 to TRBJ1-6, with D perhaps TRBD1 (6 bases). Between the trimmed V and J ends, which lost 7 bases and 5 bases, there was a span of 18 bases. The CDR3 is 16 amino acids. Germline V CDR1 and CDR2: SEHNR, FQNEAQ (reference sequence). The CDR3 DNA reads TGTGCCAGCACCAAGGGGGTGGTTCGTCATAATTCACCCCTCCACTTT. Translating it yields CASTKGVVRHNSPLHF.

The chain links TRBV20-1 to TRBJ2-5; the D call may be TRBD1 or TRBD2 (5 bases each). TRBJ2-1 matches the DNA end more closely, so the J call is doubtful. The length of the CDR3 is 13 residues. Looked up from germline, CDR1 is DFQATT and CDR2 is SNEGSKA (reference sequence). The DNA for the CDR3 is TGCAGTGCTAGTTTGAGGGACCAAGAGACCCAGTTCTTC. It is translated as CSASLRDQETQFF.

This clonotype appeared a few times. V is TRBV27 and J is TRBJ2-1, with a weak D call TRBD1 (7 bases). This CDR3 spans 15 amino acids. Germline loops: CDR1 MNHEY, CDR2 SMNVEV (reference sequence). V lost 5 bases, J lost 9 bases, and 20 bases lay in between. The CDR3 DNA is TGTGCCAGCAGTGGGGGCGGGACAGATGATCCTGAGCAGTTCTTC. Translated, it gives CASSGGGTDDPEQFF.

The chain employs TRBV6-2 or TRBV6-3 and TRBJ1-5, with D hard to call. Looked up from germline, CDR1 is MNHEY and CDR2 is SVGEGT. The CDR3 runs 16 residues. The germline V and J ends were trimmed by 2 bases and 1 base, with 12 bases remaining between them. The CDR3 DNA sequence: TGTGCCAGCAGTTACAGGGTACGGTGGAGCAATCAGCCCCAGCATTTT. Translating it yields CASSYRVRWSNQPQHF.

In its sample, this clonotype was seen a few times. The gene calls are TRBV7-2 and TRBJ2-7; D remains ambiguous. Germline CDR1 is SGHTA and CDR2 is FQGNSA. Trimming took off 7 bases at V and 1 base at J, with 8 bases between the two ends. The CDR3 totals 12 residues. CDR3 protein: CASTGQSYEQYF. CDR3 coding DNA: TGTGCCAGCACTGGGCAGTCCTACGAGCAGTACTTC. Supplemented by reference TRBV7-2 and TRBJ2-7, the full variable domain reads GAGVSQSPSNKVTEKGKDVELRCDPISGHTALYWYRQSLGQGLEFLIYFQGNSAPDKSGLPSDRFSAERTGGSVSTLTIQRTQQEDSAVYLCASTGQSYEQYFGPGTRLTVT.

This chain joins TRBV10-3 and TRBJ1-4; no clear D gene. Trimming removed 4 bases at V and 2 bases at J, with 8 bases between. This CDR3 has 14 amino acids. In germline, CDR1 is ENHRY, CDR2 SYGVKD. DNA for the CDR3: TGTGCCATCAGTGCCGGTGGGACTAATGAAAAACTGTTTTTT. It translates to CAISAGGTNEKLFF.

The chain combines TRBV5-1 with TRBJ1-5; D gene ambiguous. This CDR3 has 14 residues. V was trimmed by 0 bases and J by 7 bases, leaving 11 bases between them. Per the germline V gene, CDR1 is SGHRS and CDR2 is YFSETQ. CDR3: CASSLDLQSQPQHF. In DNA form, the CDR3 reads TGCGCCAGCAGCTTGGATCTGCAATCCCAGCCCCAGCATTTT.

The chain recombines TRBV14 with TRBJ2-6; maybe TRBD2 (5 bases). V gave up 4 bases and J gave up 9 bases, with 13 bases separating them. CDR1 SGHDN and CDR2 FVKESK come from the germline V gene. The CDR3 loop spans 14 amino acids. CDR3 amino acids: CASSPRGHSNVLTF. The CDR3 DNA follows: TGTGCCAGCAGCCCCCGCGGGCACAGCAACGTCCTGACTTTC.

There are a few counts of this clonotype. The V call is TRBV2, the J call TRBJ2-1, with 7 positions matching TRBD1. J gave up 0 bases and V 7 bases, and 12 bases lay outside the gene matches. This CDR3 has 17 amino acids. CDR1 and CDR2 from the germline V gene are SNHLY and FYNNEI. The CDR3 is CASTGRLDRSSYNEQFF. CDR3 DNA sequence: TGTGCCAGCACTGGGCGCTTGGACAGGAGCTCCTACAATGAGCAGTTCTTC.

The chain carries TRBV7-9 and TRBJ1-2; no reliable D call. V lost 2 bases to trimming and J lost 6 bases, with 10 bases between them. The CDR3 consists of 13 residues. Germline lookup yields CDR1 SEHNR and CDR2 FQNEAQ (reference sequence). The CDR3 bases are TGTGCCAGCAGCTTAAACGAGAATCATGGCTACACCTTC. Amino acids: CASSLNENHGYTF.

The V gene is TRBV5-5, the J gene TRBJ2-3; 8 positions match TRBD2. V shed 1 base, J shed 5 bases, and the junction held 12 bases outside the gene matches. There are 17 residues in the CDR3. Germline CDR1 is SGHKS and CDR2 is YYEKEE (reference sequence). The CDR3 reads CASSLWATGGAGDTQYF. The CDR3 nucleotides read TGTGCCAGCAGCTTGTGGGCAACCGGGGGGGCCGGAGATACGCAGTATTTT. The entire variable domain, with the rest obtained from reference TRBV5-5 and TRBJ2-3, is as follows: DAGVTQSPTHLIKTRGQQVTLRCSPISGHKSVSWYQQVLGQGPQFIFQYYEKEERGRGNFPDRFSARQFPNYSSELNVNALLLGDSALYLCASSLWATGGAGDTQYFGPGTRLTVL.

This clonotype was observed once. The chain carries TRBV7-6 and TRBJ2-4; TRBD2 matches at 8 bases. The J call is doubtful: the DNA matches TRBJ2-7 better. There are 17 residues in the CDR3. Germline lookup yields CDR1 SGHVS and CDR2 FNYEAQ. Written as DNA, the CDR3 is TGTGCCAGCAGCTTAGGGTCCATGGGGCGGGGGGCCTACGAGCAGTACTTC. As protein: CASSLGSMGRGAYEQYF.

The rearrangement joins TRBV30 to TRBJ1-2; TRBD1 is a possible D gene (5 bases). The V end was cut by 7 bases, the J end by 4 bases, with 13 bases between. Germline-derived CDR1 and CDR2 are GTSNPN and SVGIG (reference sequence). This CDR3 is built from 12 residues. The CDR3 sequence is CALGDGLYGYTF. The CDR3 DNA follows: TGTGCCTTGGGGGACGGCCTCTATGGCTACACCTTC. Full variable domain (outside the CDR3, taken from reference TRBV30 and TRBJ1-2): SQTIHQWPATLVQPVGSPLSLECTVEGTSNPNLYWYRQAAGRGLQLLFYSVGIGQISSEVPQNLSASRPQDRQFILSSKKLLLSDSGFYLCALGDGLYGYTFGSGTRLTVV.

The chain recombines TRBV27 with TRBJ2-7; TRBD1 matches at 7 bases. CDR1 MNHEY and CDR2 SMNVEV come from the germline V gene (reference sequence). Germline trimming cut 8 bases from V and 5 bases from J; bases unmatched to any gene: 15. This CDR3 is 15 amino acids long. CDR3 DNA: TGTGCCAGCTGGCACCTGAACACAGGGGCGGACGAGCAGTACTTC. It is translated as CASWHLNTGADEQYF.

As regards this clonotype: A much bigger clone sits one base away, suggesting this may be a read error. The chain couples TRBV29-1 to TRBJ2-7; D is possibly TRBD1 or TRBD2 (5 bases each). Germline CDR1 is SQVTM and CDR2 is ANQGSEA. Trimming took 8 bases from V and 0 from J, leaving 11 bases between them. This CDR3 region has 12 residues. As DNA, the CDR3 is TGCAGCTGCCGGGACGACTCCTACGAGCAGTACTTC. It translates to CSCRDDSYEQYF.

The CDR3, as DNA: TGTGCCAGCAGTTTAGGGGAGGTGGGCTACGAGCAGTACTTC. This sequence encodes CASSLGEVGYEQYF. The chain is built from TRBV27 and TRBJ2-7, with D possibly matching TRBD2 (6 bases). The CDR3 consists of 14 residues. Deletions cut 2 bases from V and 3 bases from J, with 11 bases between. Germline assignment: CDR1 MNHEY and CDR2 SMNVEV (reference sequence).

In this sample, this clonotype turned up a few times. The chain has TRBV12-3 or TRBV12-4 and TRBJ1-2; D gene unclear. V dropped 1 base and J dropped 0 bases, with 9 bases sitting between them. This CDR3 is 15 amino acids long. The CDR3 bases are TGTGCCAGCAGTTTAGGACGGAGCTCTAACTATGGCTACACCTTC. This translates into CASSLGRSSNYGYTF.